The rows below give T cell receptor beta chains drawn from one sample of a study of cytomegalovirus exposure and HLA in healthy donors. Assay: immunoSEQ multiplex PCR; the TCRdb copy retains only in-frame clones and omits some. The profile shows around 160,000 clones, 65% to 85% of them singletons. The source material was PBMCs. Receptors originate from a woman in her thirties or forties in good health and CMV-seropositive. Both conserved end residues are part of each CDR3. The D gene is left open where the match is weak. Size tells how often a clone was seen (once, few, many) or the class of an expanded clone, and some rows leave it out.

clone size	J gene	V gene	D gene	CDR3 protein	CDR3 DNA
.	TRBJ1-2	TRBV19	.	CASSRAGDYGYTF	TGTGCCAGTAGTAGGGCAGGGGACTATGGCTACACCTTC
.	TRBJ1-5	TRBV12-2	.	CASRLVYLAEPAQPQHF	TGTGCAAGTCGCTTAGTGTATTTGGCAGAACCCGCCCAGCCCCAGCATTTT
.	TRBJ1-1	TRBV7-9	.	CASSLEGVGEAFF	TGTGCCAGCAGCTTAGAAGGGGTGGGTGAAGCTTTCTTT
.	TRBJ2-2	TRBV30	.	CAWSGQGNTGELFF	TGTGCCTGGAGTGGTCAGGGAAACACCGGGGAGCTGTTTTTT
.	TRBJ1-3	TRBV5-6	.	CASSPRMGGHTIYF	TGTGCCAGCAGCCCTCGAATGGGGGGGCACACCATATATTTT
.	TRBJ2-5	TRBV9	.	CASSVRQGETQYF	TGTGCCAGCAGCGTCCGGCAGGGAGAGACCCAGTACTTC
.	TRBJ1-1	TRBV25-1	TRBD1	CASSVGTENTEAFF	TGTGCCAGCAGTGTCGGGACAGAGAACACTGAAGCTTTCTTT
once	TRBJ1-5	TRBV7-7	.	CASRREYSNQPQHF	TGTGCCAGCAGGCGGGAATATAGCAATCAGCCCCAGCATTTT
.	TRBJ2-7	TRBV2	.	CASSVSGYEQYF	TGTGCCAGCAGTGTCTCAGGGTACGAGCAGTACTTC
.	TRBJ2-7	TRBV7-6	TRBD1	CASSLRDSSYEQYF	TGTGCCAGCAGCCTCCGGGACAGCTCCTACGAGCAGTACTTC
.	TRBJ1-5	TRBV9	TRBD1	CASSVGGQGSQPQHF	TGTGCCAGCAGCGTAGGGGGACAGGGTTCTCAGCCCCAGCATTTT
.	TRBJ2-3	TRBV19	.	CASKVGSLDTQYF	TGTGCCAGTAAGGTAGGGAGTCTGGATACGCAGTATTTT
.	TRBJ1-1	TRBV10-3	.	CATRQPGTMNTEAFF	TGTGCCACCAGACAACCAGGGACAATGAACACTGAAGCTTTCTTT
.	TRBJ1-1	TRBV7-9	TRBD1	CASSPNLWAGGEAFF	TGTGCCAGCAGCCCCAACTTGTGGGCAGGGGGTGAAGCTTTCTTT
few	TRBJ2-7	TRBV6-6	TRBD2	CASTLGGGTYEQYF	TGTGCCAGCACCCTTGGGGGGGGGACCTACGAGCAGTACTTC
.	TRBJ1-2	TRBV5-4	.	CASSRGSRYGYTF	TGTGCCAGCAGCCGGGGTTCTCGCTATGGCTACACCTTC
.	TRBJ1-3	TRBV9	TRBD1	CASSPGTGAGNTIYF	TGTGCCAGCAGCCCCGGGACAGGGGCGGGAAACACCATATATTTT
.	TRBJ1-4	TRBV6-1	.	CASSELPDVRRSEKLFF	TGTGCCAGCAGTGAACTCCCTGACGTGAGGCGGAGTGAAAAACTGTTTTTT
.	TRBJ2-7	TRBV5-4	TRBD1	CASSWTGQGKDYEQYF	TGTGCCAGCAGCTGGACGGGACAGGGGAAGGACTACGAGCAGTACTTC
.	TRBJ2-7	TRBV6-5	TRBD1	CASRRQGEGEQYF	TGTGCCAGCAGGAGACAGGGGGAGGGCGAGCAGTACTTC
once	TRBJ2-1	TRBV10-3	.	CAISEQDRGEQFF	TGTGCCATCAGTGAGCAGGATCGGGGTGAGCAGTTCTTC
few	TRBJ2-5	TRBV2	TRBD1	CASSHGTGKETQYF	TGTGCCAGCAGTCACGGGACAGGGAAGGAGACCCAGTACTTC
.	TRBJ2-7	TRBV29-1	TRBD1	CSVLDQGVDYEQYF	TGCAGCGTGTTAGATCAGGGGGTAGACTACGAGCAGTACTTC
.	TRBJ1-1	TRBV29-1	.	CSVDSGLEAFF	TGCAGCGTTGATTCCGGGTTGGAAGCTTTCTTT
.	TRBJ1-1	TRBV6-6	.	CASSYSTGSEAFF	TGTGCCAGCAGTTACTCGACTGGATCTGAAGCTTTCTTT
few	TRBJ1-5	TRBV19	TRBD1	CASRAGTANNQPQHF	TGTGCCAGTAGAGCCGGGACAGCGAACAATCAGCCCCAGCATTTT
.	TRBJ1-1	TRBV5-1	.	CASSLGWGGEAFF	TGCGCCAGCAGCTTGGGATGGGGAGGTGAAGCTTTCTTT
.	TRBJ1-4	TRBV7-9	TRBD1	CASSLTGDTATNEKLFF	TGTGCCAGCAGCCTGACAGGGGATACTGCAACTAATGAAAAACTGTTTTTT
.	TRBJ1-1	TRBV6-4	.	CAILFGQSNTEAFF	TGTGCCATCCTTTTCGGACAGAGCAACACTGAAGCTTTCTTT
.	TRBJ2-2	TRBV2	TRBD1	CASSKDRDVTGELFF	TGTGCCAGCAGTAAGGACAGGGATGTCACCGGGGAGCTGTTTTTT
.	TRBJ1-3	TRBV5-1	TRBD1	CASSWGQGTGNTIYF	TGCGCCAGCAGCTGGGGACAGGGGACTGGAAACACCATATATTTT
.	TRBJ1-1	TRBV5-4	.	CASSLGWGGDTEAFF	TGTGCCAGCAGCTTGGGATGGGGGGGGGACACTGAAGCTTTCTTT
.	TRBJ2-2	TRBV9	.	CASSVEGFGTGELFF	TGTGCCAGCAGCGTAGAAGGTTTCGGGACCGGGGAGCTGTTTTTT
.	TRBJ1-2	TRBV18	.	CASSPQPEYGYTF	TGTGCCAGCTCACCACAGCCCGAGTATGGCTACACCTTC
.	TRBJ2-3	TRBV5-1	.	CASSFDRPTDTQYF	TGCGCCAGCAGCTTCGACAGACCCACAGATACGCAGTATTTT
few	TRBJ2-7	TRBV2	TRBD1	CASSEPSTGGRNEQYF	TGTGCCAGCAGTGAACCATCGACAGGGGGAAGGAACGAGCAGTACTTC
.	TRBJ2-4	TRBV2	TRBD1	CASTGTASKNIQYF	TGTGCCAGCACCGGGACAGCGAGTAAAAACATTCAGTACTTC
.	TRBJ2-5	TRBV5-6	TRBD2	CASSLGGGPQETQYF	TGTGCCAGCAGCTTGGGCGGGGGGCCCCAAGAGACCCAGTACTTC
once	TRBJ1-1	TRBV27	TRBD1	CASSFEGTGNTEAFF	TGTGCCAGCAGTTTTGAAGGGACAGGGAACACTGAAGCTTTCTTT
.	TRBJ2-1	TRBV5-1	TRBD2	CASSLDRGGSSYNEQFF	TGCGCCAGCAGCTTGGATCGCGGGGGGAGCTCCTACAATGAGCAGTTCTTC
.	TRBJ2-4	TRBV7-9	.	CASSPRRTLAKNIQYF	TGTGCCAGCAGCCCCCGGAGGACTCTAGCCAAAAACATTCAGTACTTC
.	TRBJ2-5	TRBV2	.	CASSELGAGKETQYF	TGTGCCAGCAGTGAACTAGGGGCGGGAAAAGAGACCCAGTACTTC
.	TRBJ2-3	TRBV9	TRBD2	CASSVGGTSSTDTQYF	TGTGCCAGCAGCGTAGGGGGGACTAGCAGCACAGATACGCAGTATTTT
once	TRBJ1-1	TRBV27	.	CASGGGRFTEAFF	TGTGCCAGCGGCGGAGGGCGATTCACTGAAGCTTTCTTT
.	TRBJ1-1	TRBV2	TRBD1	CASTTGVLNTEAFF	TGTGCCAGCACGACAGGGGTCTTGAACACTGAAGCTTTCTTT
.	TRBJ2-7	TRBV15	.	CATSKDRGTYEQYF	TGTGCCACCAGCAAGGACAGAGGGACCTACGAGCAGTACTTC
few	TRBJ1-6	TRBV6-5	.	CASSTGWGGNSPLHF	TGTGCCAGCAGCACCGGCTGGGGCGGTAATTCACCCCTCCACTTT